This T cell receptor beta chain is drawn from a study of shared clonotypes between healthy human individuals. CDR3 length: 14 amino acids. Trimming pared 5 bases from V and 8 bases from J, leaving 15 bases between. Germline CDR1 is MDHEN and CDR2 is SYDVKM. Original processing notes: With immunoSEQ giving junction-only sequences and no quality scores, filtering differed. Profiled with immunoSEQ multiplex PCR; TCRdb holds only in-frame clones, not every one. D and trimming were read from the DNA, whereas the V and J calls and clone size are those reported in that table. The sample shows around 700,000 clones, under 80% of them seen only once. This clone showed up many times.

The receptor comes from a woman in her 30s in good health. Source material: memory CD4+ T cells sorted from blood. Subset reported: CD45RA-negative fraction. V is TRBV28 and J is TRBJ1-4; perhaps TRBD1 as D (5 bases). The CDR3 protein is CASSLTAHREKLFF. The CDR3 DNA reads as TGTGCCAGCAGTCTGACAGCCCACAGGGAAAAACTGTTTTTT.